One and the same sample provided the 21 T cell receptor beta chains below, sequenced in a study of post-analysis software for immune sequencing data. Prepared TCR beta cDNA libraries contained unique molecular identifiers. MiXCR was run by TCRdb on the PCR reads, yielding one entry per CDR3 protein. The data hold under 200,000 distinct CDR3 sequences, with approximately 35% observed a single time. The source was blood, collected after autologous hematopoietic stem cell transplantation. These receptors all stem from a girl aged 5-17 years with multiple sclerosis.

This chain uses TRBV11-3 with TRBJ2-3; TRBD2 might be the D (5 bases). V lost 1 base to trimming and J lost 0 bases, with 14 bases between them. CDR1 and CDR2 from the germline V gene are SGHNT and YENEEA. The CDR3 runs 17 residues. The CDR3 loop reads CASSLGLAGPSTDTQYF. In DNA form, the CDR3 reads TGTGCCAGCAGCTTAGGGTTGGCGGGCCCAAGCACAGATACGCAGTATTTT. Supplemented by reference TRBV11-3 and TRBJ2-3, the full variable domain reads EAGVVQSPRYKIIEKKQPVAFWCNPISGHNTLYWYLQNLGQGPELLIRYENEEAVDDSQLPKDRFSAERLKGVDSTLKIQPAELGDSAVYLCASSLGLAGPSTDTQYFGPGTRLTVL.

This chain links TRBV7-9 with TRBJ2-4; D may be TRBD2 (7 bases). Germline lookup yields CDR1 SEHNR and CDR2 FQNEAQ (reference sequence). Trimming pared 4 bases from V and 1 base from J, leaving 17 bases between. The CDR3 spans 17 residues. The CDR3 DNA reads TGTGCCAGCAGCTACGGCGGGGGCAACGTGGCCAAAAACATTCAGTACTTC. As protein: CASSYGGGNVAKNIQYF.

The chain couples TRBV4-2 to TRBJ2-1; no clear D gene. CDR3 length: 16 amino acids. Trimming pared 4 bases from V and 1 base from J, leaving 14 bases between. CDR1 LGHNA and CDR2 YNFKEQ come from the germline V gene. The CDR3 loop reads CASSPTLWESYNEQFF. The CDR3 DNA reads as TGTGCCAGCAGCCCGACCTTGTGGGAATCCTACAATGAGCAGTTCTTC.

This clonotype came up many times. In DNA form, the CDR3 reads TGTGCCAGCAGTTTGGGCAGGGGAGTTGAAAAACTGTTTTTT. Translation gives CASSLGRGVEKLFF. The V and J genes are TRBV12-3 or TRBV12-4 and TRBJ1-4; TRBD1 is a possible D gene (6 bases). This CDR3 comprises 14 residues. V lost 3 bases to trimming and J lost 7 bases, with 12 bases between them.

This chain joins TRBV7-2 and TRBJ2-5, with D possibly TRBD1 on 6 matching bases. This CDR3 has 16 residues. The germline V gene has CDR1 SGHTA and CDR2 FQGNSA. Trimming shortened V by 5 bases and J by 11 bases, and 27 bases separated the two germline ends. The CDR3 loop reads CASSTRGPVTGNEQYF. CDR3 bases: TGTGCCAGCAGCACCAGGGGACCGGTGACGGGAAATGAGCAGTACTTC.

This clonotype was counted a few times. This chain uses TRBV12-3 or TRBV12-4 with TRBJ2-1; D gene unclear. V shed 4 bases and J shed 9 bases, with 10 bases lying between them. CDR3 length: 12 residues. This CDR3 is CASSSLSTEQFF. Written as DNA, the CDR3 is TGTGCCAGCAGTTCCCTTAGTACTGAGCAGTTCTTC.

This clonotype was observed a single time. The chain employs TRBV28 and TRBJ2-1, with 12 positions matching TRBD2. CDR1 is MDHEN and CDR2 is SYDVKM in the germline V gene. Germline trimming cut 5 bases from V and 12 bases from J; bases unmatched to any gene: 17. The CDR3 length is 17 residues. The CDR3 DNA reads TGTGCCAGCAGTCTAGCGGGAGGGTCCAACTATCATGAGGGGCAGTTCTTC. This gives the protein CASSLAGGSNYHEGQFF.

About this clonotype itself: Its ends do not fully match the called genes, so a read error is possible. The chain joins TRBV4-1 to TRBJ2-7; the D gene is possibly TRBD2 (5 bases). The length of the CDR3 is 15 residues. Germline V gives CDR1 MGHRA, CDR2 YSYEKL. This CDR3 is CAGSQEKNGGYEQYF. The CDR3 nucleotides are TGCGCCGGCAGCCAAGAGAAAAACGGCGGGTACGAGCAGTACTTC.

This clonotype occurred a few times. The chain employs TRBV7-3 and TRBJ2-5, with D perhaps matching TRBD2 (6 bases). V lost 5 bases, J lost 4 bases, and 11 bases lay in between. The CDR3 runs 13 residues. Germline values: CDR1 SGHTA, CDR2 FQGTGA. The CDR3 DNA follows: TGTGCCAGCAGCCCCTCCGGGGGAGAGACCCAGTACTTC. The encoded protein is CASSPSGGETQYF.

For the CDR3, the DNA is TGCAGTGCAGAAGGCCCCCGATCAAAAGGGCGCACAGATACGCAGTATTTT. It translates to CSAEGPRSKGRTDTQYF. The chain is built from TRBV20-1 and TRBJ2-3, with D unclear. CDR3 length: 17 residues. CDR1 and CDR2 (germline): DFQATT, SNEGSKA (reference sequence). Trimming took off 6 bases at V and 1 base at J, with 23 bases between the two ends.

Remarks on this clonotype: Being one base from a much bigger clone, this may be a read error. The chain combines TRBV20-1 with TRBJ2-3, with D uncertain. V shed 5 bases and J shed 2 bases, with 8 bases lying between them. Germline V gives CDR1 DFQATT, CDR2 SNEGSKA (reference sequence). This CDR3 spans 12 amino acids. CDR3 bases: TGCAGTGCTCTCCGACCCACAGATACGCAGTATTTT. Translated: CSALRPTDTQYF.

The chain couples TRBV7-6 to TRBJ1-1, with unresolved D. Germline assignment: CDR1 SGHVS and CDR2 FNYEAQ. The V end lost 5 bases, the J end lost 3 bases, and 16 bases lay between the germline ends. The CDR3 is made up of 15 amino acids. The chain's CDR3 is CASSAVLGRDTEAFF. The DNA of the CDR3 is TGTGCCAGCAGCGCTGTCCTGGGCCGGGACACTGAAGCTTTCTTT.

This clonotype was counted ten times or more. The chain combines TRBV18 with TRBJ2-7; D is unclear. This CDR3 contains 12 residues. The germline gives CDR1 KGHSH, CDR2 LQKENI. V lost 6 bases, J lost 7 bases, and 13 bases lay in between. CDR3 loop: CASSHSAGEQYF. The CDR3 DNA is TGTGCCAGCTCTCACAGTGCCGGTGAGCAGTACTTC.

This chain joins TRBV20-1 and TRBJ2-3; maybe TRBD2 (6 bases). This CDR3 comprises 16 residues. The V end lost 5 bases, the J end lost 2 bases, and 20 bases lay between the germline ends. The germline gives CDR1 DFQATT, CDR2 SNEGSKA (reference sequence). This CDR3 reads CSAPIPGLSTTDTQYF. The CDR3 DNA reads as TGCAGTGCTCCAATACCGGGACTTTCGACCACAGATACGCAGTATTTT.

The chain has TRBV13 and TRBJ2-1; 10 bases are a match to TRBD1. With V trimmed by 5 bases and J by 5 bases, 9 bases remained unmatched. From germline, CDR1 is PRHDT and CDR2 FYEKMQ (reference sequence). The CDR3 has 16 amino acids. As DNA, the CDR3 is TGTGCCAGCAGCCTAATCCGGGACAGGGGAAACAATGAGCAGTTCTTC. This gives the protein CASSLIRDRGNNEQFF. Using reference TRBV13 and TRBJ2-1 for the parts outside the CDR3, the full variable domain is AAGVIQSPRHLIKEKRETATLKCYPIPRHDTVYWYQQGPGQDPQFLISFYEKMQSDKGSIPDRFSAQQFSDYHSELNMSSLELGDSALYFCASSLIRDRGNNEQFFGPGTRLTVL.

With regard to this clonotype: This may be a read error: a much more frequent sequence differs by one nucleotide. DNA for the CDR3: TGTGCCAGCAGCCCCCGAGGGACTCCCTACAATGGGCAGTTCTTC. Amino acids: CASSPRGTPYNGQFF. The J gene is TRBJ2-1, the V gene TRBV9, with D possibly TRBD2 on 6 matching bases. The CDR3 is 15 amino acids. CDR1 SGDLS and CDR2 YYNGEE come from the germline V gene.

With respect to this clonotype: Sequence at one end of the junction differs from germline and may be a read error. This sequence joins TRBV5-1 and TRBJ1-1; no clear D. The CDR3 runs 13 residues. Germline V CDR1 and CDR2: SGHRS, YFSETQ. Here the CDR3 DNA reads TGCGCCGGCAGCTTGGCGAGTGCCACGGAAGCTTTCTTT. The encoded protein is CAGSLASATEAFF. The full variable domain, in which reference TRBV5-1 and TRBJ1-1 provide the parts outside the CDR3, is KAGVTQTPRYLIKTRGQQVTLSCSPISGHRSVSWYQQTPGQGLQFLFEYFSETQRNKGNFPGRFSGRQFSNSRSEMNVSTLELGDSALYLCAGSLASATEAFFGQGTRLTVV.

This clonotype was found a few times. The rearrangement uses TRBV27 and TRBJ2-5; D perhaps matches TRBD2 (5 bases). Between the trimmed V and J ends, which lost 8 bases and 5 bases, there was a span of 6 bases. The CDR3 is made up of 10 amino acids. Germline V gene sequence: CDR1 MNHEY, CDR2 SMNVEV (reference sequence). The CDR3 sequence is CASGGETQYF. DNA for the CDR3: TGTGCCAGCGGCGGGGAGACCCAGTACTTC.

The chain carries TRBV4-2 and TRBJ2-7, with TRBD1 identical over 9 bases. The CDR3 extends over 15 amino acids. In germline, CDR1 is LGHNA, CDR2 YNFKEQ. V trimming: 3 bases; J trimming: 4 bases; junction bases outside the gene matches: 7. The CDR3 DNA is TGTGCCAGCAGCCAGGCCGGGACAGGGATATACGAGCAGTACTTC. Protein: CASSQAGTGIYEQYF.

The V call is TRBV7-2, the J call TRBJ2-7, with 12 bases aligning to TRBD2. V dropped 4 bases and J dropped 2; count of bases not matched to a gene: 3. CDR1 and CDR2 (germline): SGHTA, FQGNSA. This CDR3 spans 15 amino acids. In DNA form, the CDR3 reads TGTGCCAGCAGCTCTAGCGGGGGGGACGCCTACGAGCAGTACTTC. It encodes CASSSSGGDAYEQYF.

J is TRBJ2-1 and V is TRBV12-3 or TRBV12-4; 10 bases are shared with TRBD2. The CDR3 is made up of 15 amino acids. V shed 6 bases and J 6 bases; nucleotides not matched to a gene: 8. CDR3 in amino acids: CASRIAGGGGNEQFF. The CDR3 DNA follows: TGTGCCAGCAGAATAGCGGGAGGCGGGGGCAATGAGCAGTTCTTC.